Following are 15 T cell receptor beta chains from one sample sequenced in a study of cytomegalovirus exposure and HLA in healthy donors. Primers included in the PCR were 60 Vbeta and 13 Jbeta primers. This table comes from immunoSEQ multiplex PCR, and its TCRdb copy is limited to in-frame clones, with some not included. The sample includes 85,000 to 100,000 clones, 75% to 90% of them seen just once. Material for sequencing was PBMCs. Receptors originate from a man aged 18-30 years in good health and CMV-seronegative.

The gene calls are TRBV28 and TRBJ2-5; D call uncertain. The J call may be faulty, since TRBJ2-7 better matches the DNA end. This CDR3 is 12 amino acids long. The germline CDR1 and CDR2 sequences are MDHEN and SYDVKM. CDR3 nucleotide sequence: TGTGCCAGCAGTTTGTTGTCCTACGAGCAGTACTTC. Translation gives CASSLLSYEQYF.

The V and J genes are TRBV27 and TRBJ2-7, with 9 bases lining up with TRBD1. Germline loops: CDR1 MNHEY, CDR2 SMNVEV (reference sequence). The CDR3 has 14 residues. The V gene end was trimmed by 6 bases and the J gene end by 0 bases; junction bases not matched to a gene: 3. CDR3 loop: CASSETGGSYEQYF. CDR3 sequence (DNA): TGTGCCAGCAGCGAGACAGGGGGCTCCTACGAGCAGTACTTC.

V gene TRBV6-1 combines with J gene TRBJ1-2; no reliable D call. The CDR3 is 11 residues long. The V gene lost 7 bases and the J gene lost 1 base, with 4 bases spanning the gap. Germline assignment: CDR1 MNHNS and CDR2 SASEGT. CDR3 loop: CASTVNYGYTF. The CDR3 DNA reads TGTGCCAGCACAGTTAACTATGGCTACACCTTC.

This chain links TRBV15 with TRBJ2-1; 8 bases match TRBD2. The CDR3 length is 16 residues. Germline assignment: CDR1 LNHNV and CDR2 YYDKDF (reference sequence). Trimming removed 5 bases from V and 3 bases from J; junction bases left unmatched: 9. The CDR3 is CATSLSGTRGYNEQFF. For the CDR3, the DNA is TGTGCCACCAGCTTATCCGGGACTAGAGGCTACAATGAGCAGTTCTTC.

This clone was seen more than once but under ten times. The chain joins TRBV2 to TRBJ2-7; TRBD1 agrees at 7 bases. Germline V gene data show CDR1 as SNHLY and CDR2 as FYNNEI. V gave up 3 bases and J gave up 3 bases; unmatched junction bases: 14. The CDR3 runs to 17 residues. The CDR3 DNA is TGTGCCAGCAGTGATCTGCAGGGGGAAAAAGGATTCTACGAGCAGTACTTC. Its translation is CASSDLQGEKGFYEQYF.

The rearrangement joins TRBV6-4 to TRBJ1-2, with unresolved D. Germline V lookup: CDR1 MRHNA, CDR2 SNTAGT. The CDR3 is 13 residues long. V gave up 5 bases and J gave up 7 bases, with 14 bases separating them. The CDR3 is CASSPISGCGYTF. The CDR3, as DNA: TGTGCCAGCAGTCCGATTTCAGGCTGTGGCTACACCTTC.

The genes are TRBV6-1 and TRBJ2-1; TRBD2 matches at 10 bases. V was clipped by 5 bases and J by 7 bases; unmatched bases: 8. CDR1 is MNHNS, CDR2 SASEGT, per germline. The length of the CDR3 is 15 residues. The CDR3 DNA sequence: TGTGCCAGCAGTCCGGGACTAGCGTCCGTGAATGAGCAGTTCTTC. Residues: CASSPGLASVNEQFF.

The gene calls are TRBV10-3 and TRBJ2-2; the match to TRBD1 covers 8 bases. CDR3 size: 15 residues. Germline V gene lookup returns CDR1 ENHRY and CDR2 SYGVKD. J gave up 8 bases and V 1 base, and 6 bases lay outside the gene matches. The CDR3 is CAISEFPDRAGELFF. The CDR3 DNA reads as TGTGCCATCAGTGAGTTCCCGGACAGGGCTGGGGAGCTGTTTTTT.

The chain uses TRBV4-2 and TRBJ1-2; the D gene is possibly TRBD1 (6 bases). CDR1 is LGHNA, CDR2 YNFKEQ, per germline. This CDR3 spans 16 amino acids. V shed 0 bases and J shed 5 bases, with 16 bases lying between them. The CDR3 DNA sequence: TGTGCCAGCAGCCAAGACAGGGGAAACGGTCTTTATGGCTACACCTTC. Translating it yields CASSQDRGNGLYGYTF.

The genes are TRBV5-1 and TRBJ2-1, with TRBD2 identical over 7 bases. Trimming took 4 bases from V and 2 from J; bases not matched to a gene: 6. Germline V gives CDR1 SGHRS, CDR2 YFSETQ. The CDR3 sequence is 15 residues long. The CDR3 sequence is CASSGEGNTYNEQFF. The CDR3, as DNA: TGCGCCAGCAGCGGGGAGGGGAATACCTACAATGAGCAGTTCTTC.

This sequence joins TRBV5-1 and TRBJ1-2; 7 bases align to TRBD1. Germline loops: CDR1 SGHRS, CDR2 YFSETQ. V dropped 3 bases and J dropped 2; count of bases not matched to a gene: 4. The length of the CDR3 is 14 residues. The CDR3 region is CASSSTGTNYGYTF. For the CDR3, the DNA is TGCGCCAGCAGCTCGACAGGGACCAACTATGGCTACACCTTC.

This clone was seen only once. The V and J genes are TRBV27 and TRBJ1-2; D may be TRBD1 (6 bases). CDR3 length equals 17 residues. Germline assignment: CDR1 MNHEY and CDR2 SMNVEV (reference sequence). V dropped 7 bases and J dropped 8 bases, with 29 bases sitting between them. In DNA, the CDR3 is TGTGCCAGCACAGGGGCACAGGGCGACCGAAGAGTTTCGGGCTACACCTTC. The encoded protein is CASTGAQGDRRVSGYTF.

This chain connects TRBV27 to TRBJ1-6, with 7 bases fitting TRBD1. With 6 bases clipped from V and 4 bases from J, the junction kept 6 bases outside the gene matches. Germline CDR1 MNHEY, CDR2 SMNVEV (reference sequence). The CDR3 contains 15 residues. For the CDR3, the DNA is TGTGCCAGCAGGATGGACAGGATTTATAATTCACCCCTCCACTTT. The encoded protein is CASRMDRIYNSPLHF.

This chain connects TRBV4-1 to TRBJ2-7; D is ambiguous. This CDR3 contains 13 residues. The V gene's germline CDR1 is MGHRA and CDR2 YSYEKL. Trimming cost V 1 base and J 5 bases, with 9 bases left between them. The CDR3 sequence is CASSQALSDEQYF. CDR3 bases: TGCGCCAGCAGCCAAGCTTTGAGCGACGAGCAGTACTTC.

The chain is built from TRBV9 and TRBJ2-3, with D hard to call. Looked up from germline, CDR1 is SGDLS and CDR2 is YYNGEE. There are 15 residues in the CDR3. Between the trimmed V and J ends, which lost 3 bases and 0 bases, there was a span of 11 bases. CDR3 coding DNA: TGTGCCAGCAGCGCTAGTGACCCTAGCACAGATACGCAGTATTTT. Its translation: CASSASDPSTDTQYF.